A single sample is the source of the 10 T cell receptor beta chains below, sequenced in a study of cytomegalovirus exposure and HLA in healthy donors. Primers included in the PCR were 60 Vbeta and 13 Jbeta primers. Repertoires were generated with immunoSEQ multiplex PCR, while TCRdb's copy carries only in-frame clones and drops some. The sample has roughly 70,000 clones, over 70% seen once. The sample comprised PBMCs. The receptor source for this set is a human donor in good health.

The rearrangement links TRBV2 to TRBJ1-2; D gene ambiguous. CDR1 and CDR2 from the germline V gene are SNHLY and FYNNEI. V was clipped by 7 bases and J by 4 bases, with 10 bases between them. CDR3 length: 12 amino acids. CDR3 sequence reads: CASNWGAYGYTF. The CDR3 DNA sequence: TGTGCCAGCAATTGGGGAGCCTATGGCTACACCTTC.

The CDR3 DNA sequence: TGTGCCAGCAGCCCACAGACTAGCGCGAGCTCCTACGAGCAGTACTTC. Its translation is CASSPQTSASSYEQYF. The chain employs TRBV11-1 and TRBJ2-7; 8 bases fit TRBD2. Germline values: CDR1 SGHAT, CDR2 FQDESV (reference sequence). This CDR3 spans 16 amino acids. Trimming took 5 bases from V and 0 from J; bases not matched to a gene: 9.

This chain joins TRBV27 and TRBJ2-1, with 11 bases matching TRBD1. The CDR3 totals 16 residues. Germline V gives CDR1 MNHEY, CDR2 SMNVEV (reference sequence). The ends lost 5 bases at V and 6 bases at J; junction bases unmatched: 9. The CDR3 DNA reads TGTGCCAGCAGTACTTACGGGACAGGGGGACTCAATGAGCAGTTCTTC. It codes for CASSTYGTGGLNEQFF.

This chain links TRBV27 with TRBJ1-2; 9 bases fit TRBD1. Germline values: CDR1 MNHEY, CDR2 SMNVEV (reference sequence). Germline trimming cut 4 bases from V and 4 bases from J; bases unmatched to any gene: 7. The length of the CDR3 is 15 residues. The CDR3 is CASSSPGTGIYGYTF. The CDR3 bases are TGTGCCAGCAGTTCACCAGGGACAGGGATCTATGGCTACACCTTC.

This chain uses TRBV6-5 with TRBJ2-7, with TRBD1 as a possible D gene (6 bases). This CDR3 is built from 12 residues. Trimming shortened V by 6 bases and J by 5 bases, and 11 bases separated the two germline ends. Germline CDR1 MNHEY, CDR2 SVGAGI. CDR3 protein: CASSQNRDEQYF. The CDR3 DNA reads TGTGCCAGCAGCCAAAACAGGGACGAGCAGTACTTC.

The genes are TRBV5-1 and TRBJ2-7; no firm D call. Deletions cut 5 bases from V and 0 bases from J, with 9 bases between. The CDR3 runs 13 residues. CDR1 and CDR2 (germline): SGHRS, YFSETQ. CDR3 bases: TGCGCCAGCAGAGTCAGCGCCTCCTACGAGCAGTACTTC. This encodes CASRVSASYEQYF.

The chain uses TRBV2 and TRBJ2-2, with 8 bases identical to TRBD2. With 9 bases clipped from V and 9 bases from J, the junction kept 9 bases outside the gene matches. Germline V gene lookup returns CDR1 SNHLY and CDR2 FYNNEI. The length of the CDR3 is 13 residues. The DNA for the CDR3 is TGTGCCAGGGCGGGTAGCGGGGAGAGGGAGCTGTTTTTT. It codes for CARAGSGERELFF.

The chain uses TRBV11-2 and TRBJ2-7; the match to TRBD1 covers 10 bases. This CDR3 is 17 amino acids long. V was clipped by 3 bases and J by 3 bases; unmatched bases: 11. The germline gives CDR1 SGHAT, CDR2 FQNNGV. The DNA of the CDR3 is TGTGCCAGCAGCTTTCGTTTCTACGGACAGGGGGTCTACGAGCAGTACTTC. Its protein product is CASSFRFYGQGVYEQYF.

V and J are TRBV6-6 and TRBJ1-2, with 8 bases that match TRBD1. The CDR3 is 16 residues long. Germline V gives CDR1 MNHNY, CDR2 SVGAGI (reference sequence). V was pared by 0 bases and J by 6 bases, with 9 bases of the junction left unmatched. The CDR3 DNA reads TGTGCCAGCAGTTACTCGGGAGACAGGGGAGGGAATGGCTACACCTTC. This translates into CASSYSGDRGGNGYTF.

This chain joins TRBV30 and TRBJ1-1; TRBD1 matches 8 bases. V was pared by 4 bases and J by 0 bases, with 4 bases of the junction left unmatched. CDR1 GTSNPN and CDR2 SVGIG come from the germline V gene (reference sequence). CDR3 length equals 14 residues. The chain's CDR3 is CAWIGTGMNTEAFF. CDR3 bases: TGTGCCTGGATTGGGACAGGCATGAACACTGAAGCTTTCTTT.